This entry concerns a single T cell receptor beta chain. Within its sample, this clone is medium-sized (0.01 to 0.1%). Its antigen is still unknown. No much larger clonotype is one base removed from it; base qualities were not supplied. At diagnosis, peripheral blood, uninvolved tumor-adjacent lung and tumor were collected and were preserved as a mix of fresh-frozen and FFPE material. These data originate in a study of T cells in localized non-small cell lung cancer (dated by TCRdb to about 2020). Broadly, across the study: The study examined T cell repertoires in under 300 patients with early-stage NSCLC and compared tumors with uninvolved tumor-adjacent lungs. The cohort was made up of some 240 treatment-naive NSCLC patients whose localized lung tumors had been resected. NSCLC patients had a mean age of approximately 66 years, and around 140 were male and about 98 female. The paper as a whole reports these results and caveats: Uninvolved tumor-adjacent lung showed the highest T cell clonality, higher than tumor, which suggests more focused antigenic responses in the adjacent lung. Longer overall survival was associated with higher blood T cell density, whereas shorter survival was associated with higher adjacent-lung clonality. A median of about 61 of the top 100 tumor clones turned up in the paired uninvolved adjacent lung, and some 28 of those clones also ranked among the top 100 of that same adjacent lung. Because the study design was exploratory, TCR variables were selected using unadjusted p-values without false-discovery rate correction. Because multi-region tumor sequencing was not performed, intratumor heterogeneity could not be ruled out.

Taken from cysteine to phenylalanine, the CDR3 has 15 residues. Just the 45-base CDR3 DNA is kept, in frame starting at base 1. Via the germline V gene, CDR1 is SGHNT and CDR2 YENEEA. V is cut by 5 bases and J by 6 bases, and the space between the germline ends is 17 bases. The immunoSEQ Assay was used to sequence TCR beta CDR3 regions from DNA. Regarding the original processing steps: To compute T cell density, TCR beta template counts were normalized to usable DNA, which was estimated by amplifying housekeeping genes. Richness was estimated with the preseqR package, extrapolating to 400,000 templates for PBMC samples and 120,000 templates for tissue samples. Clonality was defined as one minus Pielou's evenness. To identify tissue-enriched TCRs, differential abundance testing was run on productive amino-acid clonotypes with a minimum total count of 5 and an alpha of 0.1. Repertoire overlap between compartments was quantified with the Jaccard Index and Morisita Overlap Index. GLIPH grouped TCR beta CDR3s together with public tetramer-defined viral CDR3s, and a viral motif had to include at least three viral sequences and show V-gene enrichment. TCRdb mirrors the immuneACCESS table, restricted to in-frame sequences. Some clones are absent from its copies; in checked studies, under half trace to an unresolved V gene, and the reason for the others is unknown. The DNA was the basis for D and trimming; V, J and clone size are from that table. This sample holds over 2,500 clones; roughly 30% were observed only once. Of the sample, more than 9% falls within the top ten clones.

This receptor was taken from a woman between 35 and 75 years old with stage I lung adenocarcinoma. Specimen: lung tumor tissue, collected before any cancer treatment. The sequence joins TRBV11-3 to TRBJ2-1, with TRBD2 perhaps the D gene, on 6 matching bases. CDR3 loop: CASSAGLPRVNEQFF. The nucleotide sequence reads TGTGCCAGCAGCGCCGGACTACCCAGGGTCAATGAGCAGTTCTTC.